One and the same sample provided the 12 T cell receptor beta chains below, sequenced in a study of PD-1 blockade in classical Hodgkin lymphoma. TCRdb keeps only in-frame clones here, not all; method: immunoSEQ multiplex PCR. The sample lists some 30,000 clones, 60% to 75% occurring once. All patients relapsed after autologous stem cell transplantation, and brentuximab vedotin exposure varied. Sequencing used peripheral blood mononuclear cells (PBMCs), obtained before the second cycle of nivolumab. These TCRs come from a human donor with classical Hodgkin lymphoma.

The rearrangement uses TRBV29-1 and TRBJ2-1, with D maybe TRBD2 (6 bases). The CDR3 length is 15 residues. Germline V CDR1 and CDR2: SQVTM, ANQGSEA. Trimming left V 6 bases short and J 4 bases short, with 19 bases between. DNA of the CDR3: TGCAGCGTGGATTCCGGGAGAGCAAGGTACAATGAGCAGTTCTTC. Translating it yields CSVDSGRARYNEQFF.

This clone was recorded a few times. The chain is built from TRBV19 and TRBJ1-6, with D tentatively TRBD1 (5 bases). CDR1 LNHDA and CDR2 SQIVND come from the germline V gene (reference sequence). This CDR3 spans 13 amino acids. V was pared by 2 bases and J by 6 bases, with 5 bases between. CDR3 sequence (DNA): TGTGCCAGTAGTATACAGGGTAATTCACCCCTCCACTTT. This encodes CASSIQGNSPLHF.

A word on this clone: One end of the junction fails to match germline, which may point to a read error. The chain uses TRBV7-7 and TRBJ1-2; D is uncertain. Germline CDR1 reads SSHAT; CDR2 reads FNYEAQ (reference sequence). The CDR3 consists of 15 residues. The CDR3 loop is CASSKQTKCRKTYGF. The CDR3 DNA is TGTGCCAGCAGCAAACAGACTAAGTGCCGAAAGACCTATGGCTTC.

The chain is built from TRBV6-6 and TRBJ1-5; possibly TRBD1 for D (6 bases). Germline V gene data show CDR1 as MNHNY and CDR2 as SVGAGI (reference sequence). V was clipped by 5 bases and J by 4 bases, with 12 bases between them. The length of the CDR3 is 14 residues. This CDR3 reads CASSTLRGNQPQHF. CDR3 bases: TGTGCCAGCAGTACCTTGAGGGGGAATCAGCCCCAGCATTTT.

The chain has TRBV28 and TRBJ2-7; TRBD2 matches at 7 bases. Trimming at V came to 3 bases and at J to 3 bases, leaving 5 bases not matched to a gene. The CDR3 is 14 amino acids. In germline, CDR1 is MDHEN, CDR2 SYDVKM. This chain's CDR3 is CASSLGGDFYEQYF. The CDR3, as DNA: TGTGCCAGCAGTTTGGGGGGGGATTTCTACGAGCAGTACTTC.

The rearrangement links TRBV27 to TRBJ1-6, with unresolved D. Trimming pared 7 bases from V and 0 bases from J, leaving 10 bases between. From germline, CDR1 is MNHEY and CDR2 SMNVEV (reference sequence). The CDR3 spans 15 residues. The CDR3 reads CASNWAGSYNSPLHF. CDR3 bases: TGTGCCAGCAATTGGGCCGGCTCCTATAATTCACCCCTCCACTTT.

This chain uses TRBV4-2 with TRBJ1-2; perhaps TRBD1 as D (6 bases). The CDR3 length is 13 residues. Looked up from germline, CDR1 is LGHNA and CDR2 is YNFKEQ. V was clipped by 7 bases and J by 6 bases, with 15 bases between them. Here the CDR3 reads CASNGGGGDGYTF. CDR3 nucleotide sequence: TGTGCCAGCAACGGTGGAGGGGGTGATGGCTACACCTTC.

The rearrangement uses TRBV7-2 and TRBJ2-7; TRBD2 agrees at 9 bases. The V gene's germline CDR1 is SGHTA and CDR2 FQGNSA. J was trimmed by 6 bases and V by 5 bases; bases with no gene match: 8. CDR3 length: 14 amino acids. CDR3 bases: TGTGCCAGCAGCCCAGCGGGGGGTTTTTCCGAGCAGTACTTC. Its translation: CASSPAGGFSEQYF.

The chain links TRBV7-6 to TRBJ2-3, with D hard to call. In germline, CDR1 is SGHVS, CDR2 FNYEAQ. The CDR3 is made up of 17 amino acids. Trimming shortened V by 1 base and J by 0 bases, and 14 bases separated the two germline ends. This chain's CDR3 is CASSLDPDNPSTDTQYF. DNA of the CDR3: TGTGCCAGCAGCTTAGATCCCGACAACCCTAGCACAGATACGCAGTATTTT. Full variable domain (remainder filled in from reference TRBV7-6 and TRBJ2-3): GAGVSQSPRYKVTKRGQDVALRCDPISGHVSLYWYRQALGQGPEFLTYFNYEAQQDKSGLPNDRFSAERPEGSISTLTIQRTEQRDSAMYRCASSLDPDNPSTDTQYFGPGTRLTVL.

This chain uses TRBV2 with TRBJ1-6; TRBD1 is a possible D gene (5 bases). Germline V gene lookup returns CDR1 SNHLY and CDR2 FYNNEI. The V and J ends lost 2 bases and 9 bases respectively, with 11 bases between them. The CDR3 spans 14 residues. The chain's CDR3 is CASSERGTTSPLHF. CDR3 nucleotide sequence: TGTGCCAGCAGTGAACGGGGGACGACTTCACCCCTCCACTTT.

V gene TRBV7-6 combines with J gene TRBJ2-7, with TRBD2 identical over 7 bases. Looked up from germline, CDR1 is SGHVS and CDR2 is FNYEAQ. J was trimmed by 4 bases and V by 2 bases; bases with no gene match: 14. The CDR3 length is 17 residues. The CDR3 DNA reads as TGTGCCAGCAGCTTATACCCCGCAAGCGGGGCGTCTTACGAGCAGTACTTC. Its protein product is CASSLYPASGASYEQYF.

This sequence joins TRBV7-2 and TRBJ1-2; D ambiguous. Per germline, CDR1 SGHTA and CDR2 FQGNSA. The CDR3 is 14 residues long. V was shortened by 1 base and J by 7 bases, with 13 bases between the two germline ends. The CDR3 DNA sequence: TGTGCCAGCAGCTTAGTGGTGGCAGCGGGTGGCTACACCTTC. Protein: CASSLVVAAGGYTF.